This T cell receptor (beta chain) is from a study of T cell responses to AZD1222 COVID-19 vaccine. In the case of this clone: The antigen is unknown.

Timing groups of about 4 and about 12 weeks for second doses were pooled. Germline CDR1 reads SGDLS; CDR2 reads YYNGEE. The ends were cut back, 0 bases at V and 7 bases at J, with 8 bases in the middle. There are 14 residues in the CDR3. Sequencing used immunoSEQ multiplex PCR; TCRdb keeps in-frame clones, though not all of them. The table shows 100,000 or so clones, with roughly nine tenths occurring only once. Study-wide findings and caveats: Spike-specific TCR breadth and depth went up after people got two AZD1222 doses. None of the repertoires were sampled until the peak T cell response had passed. Females made up more of the donors, who were largely white British, and clonal diversity may have come out too low.

The chain has TRBV9 and TRBJ1-6; a weak D match, TRBD1 (5 bases). The sequenced sample was peripheral blood, obtained 28 days after the second AZD1222 dose. The origin of this receptor is an adult who received the AZD1222 COVID-19 vaccine. CDR3 bases: TGTGCCAGCAGCGTAGGGGGGGAAAATTCACCCCTCCACTTT. It codes for CASSVGGENSPLHF. Full variable domain (missing parts from reference TRBV9 and TRBJ1-6): DSGVTQTPKHLITATGQRVTLRCSPRSGDLSVYWYQQSLDQGLQFLIQYYNGEERAKGNILERFSAQQFPDLHSELNLSSLELGDSALYFCASSVGGENSPLHFGNGTRLTVT.